These 9 T cell receptor beta chains share one sample of origin, sequenced in a study of cytomegalovirus exposure and HLA in healthy donors. Primers: 60 Vbeta forward and 13 Jbeta reverse. Here immunoSEQ multiplex PCR was the method, and the copy in TCRdb shows in-frame clones only, minus some. The top ten hold 6.6% of the sample, which has more than 150,000 clones, approximately 86% seen once. Material for sequencing was PBMCs. The receptor set was obtained from a woman aged 50 to 60 in good health and CMV-seropositive.

This clone was seen only once. The gene calls are TRBV6-5 and TRBJ1-5, with 9 bases fitting TRBD1. This CDR3 comprises 15 residues. The ends lost 6 bases at V and 4 bases at J; junction bases unmatched: 7. From germline, CDR1 is MNHEY and CDR2 SVGAGI. This CDR3 reads CASRRGQGRNQPQHF. As DNA, the CDR3 is TGTGCCAGCAGGAGAGGACAGGGGCGAAATCAGCCCCAGCATTTT.

This sequence joins TRBV12-5 and TRBJ2-7, with TRBD1 identical over 8 bases. Germline CDR1 is LGHNT and CDR2 is FRNRAP. The CDR3 is 15 amino acids. With 5 bases clipped from V and 7 bases from J, the junction kept 13 bases outside the gene matches. CDR3: CASGAGTGKIREQYF. CDR3 DNA: TGTGCTAGTGGTGCCGGGACAGGCAAAATTAGGGAGCAGTACTTC.

The chain uses TRBV9 and TRBJ2-7; D ambiguous. The CDR3 totals 15 residues. Germline V gives CDR1 SGDLS, CDR2 YYNGEE. V was pared by 0 bases and J by 2 bases, with 12 bases between. Here the CDR3 reads CASSVVTDKPYEQYF. In nucleotides, the CDR3 is TGTGCCAGCAGCGTAGTTACAGACAAACCCTACGAGCAGTACTTC.

This clone was seen only once. The V gene is TRBV20-1, the J gene TRBJ2-1, with D hard to call. This CDR3 has 11 residues. The V gene lost 5 bases and the J gene lost 10 bases, with 12 bases spanning the gap. Germline V lookup: CDR1 DFQATT, CDR2 SNEGSKA (reference sequence). The CDR3 nucleotides are TGCAGTGCTGAGAGCTCCACCGAGCAGTTCTTC. Translating it yields CSAESSTEQFF.

This clone was counted only a few times. V gene TRBV5-4 combines with J gene TRBJ2-2; the match to TRBD2 covers 8 bases. The CDR3 runs 17 residues. After removal of 2 bases from V and 1 base from J, the junction contained 7 bases not matched to a gene. Germline CDR1 is SGHNT and CDR2 is YYREEE (reference sequence). DNA of the CDR3: TGTGCCAGCAGCTTAGCGGGGGCACGGGGGAACACCGGGGAGCTGTTTTTT. Residues: CASSLAGARGNTGELFF.

V is TRBV27 and J is TRBJ2-7; 10 bases fit TRBD2. This CDR3 has 15 amino acids. Per germline, CDR1 MNHEY and CDR2 SMNVEV (reference sequence). Trimming at V came to 5 bases and at J to 1 base, leaving 5 bases not matched to a gene. CDR3 sequence: CASSGSAGGSYEQYF. Here the CDR3 DNA reads TGTGCCAGCAGTGGCTCAGCGGGGGGGTCCTACGAGCAGTACTTC.

V is TRBV7-9 and J is TRBJ1-2, with TRBD1 as a possible D gene (6 bases). Germline lookup yields CDR1 SEHNR and CDR2 FQNEAQ (reference sequence). CDR3 length: 13 residues. V was shortened by 10 bases and J by 6 bases, with 18 bases between the two germline ends. CDR3 coding DNA: TGTGCCACCCACAAAGGGGGGGAGGATGGCTACACCTTC. Amino acids: CATHKGGEDGYTF.

This rearrangement joins TRBV10-3 to TRBJ1-2, with 7 bases matching TRBD1. The length of the CDR3 is 15 residues. With V trimmed by 6 bases and J by 2 bases, 9 bases remained unmatched. In germline, CDR1 is ENHRY, CDR2 SYGVKD. This CDR3 is CAIRQGQVVNYGYTF. DNA for the CDR3: TGTGCCATCAGGCAAGGACAGGTGGTAAACTATGGCTACACCTTC.

The rearrangement links TRBV9 to TRBJ1-1; 8 bases match TRBD1. Unmatched junction bases numbered 9, after V lost 3 bases and J lost 11 bases. The CDR3 contains 13 residues. CDR1 is SGDLS and CDR2 is YYNGEE in the germline V gene. In nucleotides, the CDR3 is TGTGCCAGCAGCGCCGGAAACAGGGGGGACGCTTTCTTT. Translating gives CASSAGNRGDAFF. Together with reference TRBV9 and TRBJ1-1, the CDR3 gives the full variable domain: DSGVTQTPKHLITATGQRVTLRCSPRSGDLSVYWYQQSLDQGLQFLIQYYNGEERAKGNILERFSAQQFPDLHSELNLSSLELGDSALYFCASSAGNRGDAFFGQGTRLTVV.